The 25 T cell receptor beta chains below all came from one sample that was sequenced in a study of cytomegalovirus exposure and HLA in healthy donors. 60 Vbeta and 13 Jbeta primers were used in PCR. The table came from immunoSEQ multiplex PCR; TCRdb's copy has only in-frame clones and leaves some out. The table has more than 80,000 clones, roughly 70% seen once. The sequencing input was PBMCs. These receptors were collected from a male donor in good health and CMV-seropositive.

V usage is TRBV25-1 and J usage is TRBJ1-2; 7 nucleotides line up with TRBD1. J gave up 2 bases and V 6 bases, and 3 bases lay outside the gene matches. This CDR3 has 13 residues. Germline assignment: CDR1 MGHDK and CDR2 SYGVNS. CDR3 bases: TGTGCCAGCAGCTTACAGGGGAACTATGGCTACACCTTC. Its protein is CASSLQGNYGYTF.

This clone was counted only a few times. The chain combines TRBV5-4 with TRBJ1-2, with 7 bases that match TRBD1. V was clipped by 3 bases and J by 2 bases; unmatched bases: 4. The germline V gene has CDR1 SGHNT and CDR2 YYREEE (reference sequence). CDR3 length: 14 amino acids. In nucleotides, the CDR3 is TGTGCCAGCAGCTCCGGACAGGAGAACTATGGCTACACCTTC. It is translated as CASSSGQENYGYTF. Looking up the rest from reference TRBV5-4 and TRBJ1-2 gives the full variable domain: ETGVTQSPTHLIKTRGQQVTLRCSSQSGHNTVSWYQQALGQGPQFIFQYYREEENGRGNFPPRFSGLQFPNYSSELNVNALELDDSALYLCASSSGQENYGYTFGSGTRLTVV.

This chain joins TRBV5-4 and TRBJ2-7; D is perhaps TRBD2 (6 bases). Between the trimmed V and J ends, which lost 4 bases and 0 bases, there was a span of 11 bases. CDR3 length: 14 amino acids. Germline CDR1 and CDR2: SGHNT and YYREEE (reference sequence). The CDR3 loop reads CASSRERHSYEQYF. The DNA for the CDR3 is TGTGCCAGCAGCCGGGAGCGCCACTCCTACGAGCAGTACTTC.

The rearrangement uses TRBV6-5 and TRBJ2-1; 8 positions match TRBD1. CDR1 and CDR2 from the germline V gene are MNHEY and SVGAGI. After removal of 6 bases from V and 3 bases from J, the junction contained 7 bases not matched to a gene. This CDR3 spans 15 amino acids. The CDR3 loop is CASSRDRGFYNEQFF. Written as DNA, the CDR3 is TGTGCCAGCAGCCGAGACAGGGGTTTCTACAATGAGCAGTTCTTC.

This chain connects TRBV5-1 to TRBJ2-7; D is undetermined. Trimming stripped 4 bases from V and 4 bases from J, with 12 bases between. The CDR3 has 13 residues. Germline V lookup: CDR1 SGHRS, CDR2 YFSETQ. Here the CDR3 DNA reads TGCGCCAGCAGCCTCGAACGGGTTTACGAGCAGTACTTC. It is translated as CASSLERVYEQYF.

This clone has a single count. This chain uses TRBV28 with TRBJ2-7; TRBD1 aligns across 9 bases. Germline V gives CDR1 MDHEN, CDR2 SYDVKM. J gave up 2 bases and V 8 bases, and 4 bases lay outside the gene matches. This CDR3 has 13 amino acids. CDR3 region: CASGGQGPYEQYF. The DNA for the CDR3 is TGTGCCAGCGGAGGACAGGGGCCCTACGAGCAGTACTTC.

V gene TRBV14 combines with J gene TRBJ2-7; D might be TRBD1 (5 bases). Germline V gives CDR1 SGHDN, CDR2 FVKESK. The CDR3 is made up of 13 amino acids. V lost 1 base and J 3 bases, leaving 7 bases between the germline ends. CDR3 loop: CASSQVTVYEQYF. The CDR3 DNA follows: TGTGCCAGCAGCCAAGTGACAGTCTACGAGCAGTACTTC. Full variable domain (remainder filled in from reference TRBV14 and TRBJ2-7): EAGVTQFPSHSVIEKGQTVTLRCDPISGHDNLYWYRRVMGKEIKFLLHFVKESKQDESGMPNNRFLAERTGGTYSTLKVQPAELEDSGVYFCASSQVTVYEQYFGPGTRLTVT.

J is TRBJ2-6 and V is TRBV27; TRBD1 might be the D (6 bases). V lost 5 bases and J lost 0, with 17 bases in between. Germline loops: CDR1 MNHEY, CDR2 SMNVEV (reference sequence). The CDR3 extends over 18 amino acids. CDR3 coding DNA: TGTGCCAGCAGTCGAGGGACCCCAGGGGACTCTGGGGCCAACGTCCTGACTTTC. It is translated as CASSRGTPGDSGANVLTF.

The chain combines TRBV2 with TRBJ1-6, with unresolved D. Germline CDR1 is SNHLY and CDR2 is FYNNEI. Deletions cut 10 bases from V and 5 bases from J, with 15 bases between. The CDR3 contains 14 residues. The CDR3 reads CATYARTNNSPLHF. Here the CDR3 DNA reads TGTGCCACCTACGCTCGTACCAATAATTCACCCCTCCACTTT.

The rearrangement uses TRBV6-5 and TRBJ2-5; D gene unclear. V was clipped by 9 bases and J by 0 bases, with 14 bases between them. The CDR3 has 14 residues. Germline-derived CDR1 and CDR2 are MNHEY and SVGAGI. The chain's CDR3 is CASRSRLYQETQYF. For the CDR3, the DNA is TGTGCCAGTCGAAGCAGACTGTACCAAGAGACCCAGTACTTC.

The V and J genes are TRBV7-6 and TRBJ2-5; D call uncertain. The length of the CDR3 is 15 residues. V gave up 3 bases and J gave up 2 bases, with 13 bases separating them. Germline-derived CDR1 and CDR2 are SGHVS and FNYEAQ. CDR3 bases: TGTGCCAGCAGCTTGCGAAGAGACACACAAGAGACCCAGTACTTC. It codes for CASSLRRDTQETQYF.

The V gene is TRBV29-1, the J gene TRBJ1-2; D possibly corresponds to TRBD1 (6 bases). CDR3 length: 12 amino acids. Trimming removed 6 bases at V and 7 bases at J, with 15 bases between. The germline V gene encodes CDR1 SQVTM and CDR2 ANQGSEA. The CDR3 coding sequence is TGCAGCGTCCTCCGACAGGTCTCTGGCTACACCTTC. Amino acids: CSVLRQVSGYTF.

This clone has only a few counts. The rearrangement links TRBV27 to TRBJ1-1; 9 nucleotides match TRBD1. This CDR3 contains 14 residues. Trimming removed 2 bases from V and 6 bases from J; junction bases left unmatched: 4. Germline V lookup: CDR1 MNHEY, CDR2 SMNVEV (reference sequence). The CDR3 region is CASSLDRGYAEAFF. The CDR3 nucleotides read TGTGCCAGCAGTTTAGACAGGGGGTACGCTGAAGCTTTCTTT.

This clone was observed a handful of times. The V gene is TRBV6-6, the J gene TRBJ1-1; 7 bases are shared with TRBD1. The CDR3 length is 15 residues. The germline CDR1 and CDR2 sequences are MNHNY and SVGAGI (reference sequence). The J segment lost 3 bases and the V segment lost 5 bases, leaving 9 bases of the junction unmatched. Written as DNA, the CDR3 is TGTGCCAGCAGTCCTAGGGGGCGAGGCGACACTGAAGCTTTCTTT. Its protein product is CASSPRGRGDTEAFF.

The J gene is TRBJ1-1, the V gene TRBV5-6; possibly TRBD1 for D (6 bases). Trimming took off 4 bases at V and 10 bases at J, with 17 bases between the two ends. CDR3 size: 13 residues. Per germline, CDR1 SGHDT and CDR2 YYEEEE. The DNA of the CDR3 is TGTGCCAGCAGCCCGAGGGCAGGGGATAGAGCTTTCTTT. This codes for CASSPRAGDRAFF.

The rearrangement uses TRBV28 and TRBJ2-7, with 7 bases identical to TRBD2. Germline assignment: CDR1 MDHEN and CDR2 SYDVKM. With V trimmed by 6 bases and J by 0 bases, 5 bases remained unmatched. The CDR3 runs to 14 residues. Written as DNA, the CDR3 is TGTGCCAGCAGCTGGGGCGGGAGCTCCTACGAGCAGTACTTC. It specifies CASSWGGSSYEQYF.

This chain connects TRBV30 to TRBJ2-5; tentative D call: TRBD1 (5 bases). Germline CDR1 reads GTSNPN; CDR2 reads SVGIG (reference sequence). V was clipped by 5 bases and J by 2 bases, with 12 bases between them. The CDR3 loop spans 13 amino acids. The CDR3 protein is CAWDWGLQETQYF. In DNA, the CDR3 is TGTGCCTGGGACTGGGGCCTGCAAGAGACCCAGTACTTC.

The rearrangement joins TRBV7-2 to TRBJ2-1; TRBD2 matches 11 bases. After removal of 5 bases from V and 4 bases from J, the junction contained 7 bases not matched to a gene. The CDR3 length is 16 residues. Germline V gene data show CDR1 as SGHTA and CDR2 as FQGNSA. The CDR3 loop reads CASSDASGGSYNEQFF. In nucleotides, the CDR3 is TGTGCCAGCAGCGATGCTAGCGGGGGGTCGTACAATGAGCAGTTCTTC.

The gene calls are TRBV7-3 and TRBJ2-5; D is perhaps TRBD2 (6 bases). Germline assignment: CDR1 SGHTA and CDR2 FQGTGA. CDR3 length: 13 residues. V was clipped by 5 bases and J by 1 base, with 8 bases between them. The CDR3: CASSAGPQETQYF. The CDR3, as DNA: TGTGCCAGCAGCGCGGGGCCCCAAGAGACCCAGTACTTC.

The V gene is TRBV6-5, the J gene TRBJ1-1; the D gene is possibly TRBD1 (6 bases). Trimming took 0 bases from V and 4 from J, leaving 12 bases between them. Germline V gene data show CDR1 as MNHEY and CDR2 as SVGAGI. The length of the CDR3 is 15 residues. The CDR3: CASSYSRQGTTEAFF. The CDR3 DNA reads as TGTGCCAGCAGTTACTCGAGGCAGGGGACCACTGAAGCTTTCTTT.

The chain uses TRBV28 and TRBJ2-1; 10 bases agree with TRBD2. Germline trimming cut 4 bases from V and 5 bases from J; bases unmatched to any gene: 11. CDR3 length equals 17 residues. CDR1 is MDHEN, CDR2 SYDVKM, per germline. CDR3 sequence: CASSSPPSGSWDNEQFF. CDR3 coding DNA: TGTGCCAGCAGTTCCCCCCCTAGCGGGAGTTGGGACAATGAGCAGTTCTTC.

V usage is TRBV19 and J usage is TRBJ2-5, with D perhaps matching TRBD1 (6 bases). This CDR3 region has 13 residues. Trimming took off 3 bases at V and 7 bases at J, with 12 bases between the two ends. Germline lookup yields CDR1 LNHDA and CDR2 SQIVND (reference sequence). CDR3 sequence: CASSIGIGGTQYF. CDR3 in DNA: TGTGCCAGTAGTATTGGGATAGGGGGGACCCAGTACTTC.

V and J are TRBV5-1 and TRBJ1-4, with 9 nucleotides matching TRBD1. The CDR3 has 16 amino acids. Germline lookup yields CDR1 SGHRS and CDR2 YFSETQ. V lost 4 bases, J lost 0 bases, and 4 bases stayed unmatched. The CDR3 coding sequence is TGCGCCAGCAGCGCGGGACAGGGAGCAACTAATGAAAAACTGTTTTTT. Its translation: CASSAGQGATNEKLFF.

This chain links TRBV6-6 with TRBJ1-1; D remains unclear. The CDR3 runs to 15 residues. V was clipped by 0 bases and J by 0 bases, with 8 bases between them. Per germline, CDR1 MNHNY and CDR2 SVGAGI (reference sequence). The CDR3 DNA follows: TGTGCCAGCAGTTACTCGGCAACCATGAACACTGAAGCTTTCTTT. It is translated as CASSYSATMNTEAFF.

The V and J genes are TRBV7-9 and TRBJ2-2, with D possibly TRBD2 on 6 matching bases. This CDR3 is built from 15 residues. Germline loops: CDR1 SEHNR, CDR2 FQNEAQ (reference sequence). The V end was cut by 5 bases, the J end by 3 bases, with 13 bases between. The CDR3 reads CASSPRAGYTGELFF. The CDR3, as DNA: TGTGCCAGCAGCCCACGGGCGGGGTACACCGGGGAGCTGTTTTTT.